This is a list of T cell receptor beta chains from one sample in a study of blood T cells in healthy people across ages. TCRdb used MiXCR to reprocess the 5' RACE reads, holding one entry per CDR3 protein. Among about 800,000 distinct CDR3 sequences listed, approximately 25% were seen once. These data were likewise used in another study, on T cells of mothers and their children.

Source material: blood. The receptor set was obtained from a boy aged 10-17 years in good health. Each CDR3 is given with its conserved first and last residue. Each record gives: V gene, J gene, D gene, clone size, CDR3 protein, CDR3 DNA. The D gene is left open where the match is weak. Size tells how often a clone was seen (once, few, many) or the class of an expanded clone, and some rows leave it out.

>TRBV28|TRBJ2-5|TRBD2|.
CASSFIREVGETQYF
TGTGCCAGCAGTTTCATACGGGAGGTGGGGGAGACCCAGTACTTC
>TRBV15|TRBJ1-1|.|.
CATSREGDTEAFF
TGTGCCACCAGCAGAGAAGGGGACACTGAAGCTTTCTTT
>TRBV5-6|TRBJ2-3|TRBD2|.
CASLLAGSTDTQYF
TGTGCCAGCCTTCTAGCGGGGAGCACAGATACGCAGTATTTT
>TRBV20-1|TRBJ2-7|.|.
CSASLITYEQYF
TGCAGTGCTAGTTTGATAACCTACGAGCAGTACTTC
>TRBV20-1|TRBJ1-1|.|.
CSARGGRGQIGNTEAFF
TGCAGTGCTAGAGGAGGGAGGGGCCAAATTGGGAACACTGAAGCTTTCTTT
>TRBV14|TRBJ1-1|.|few
CASSQGGAEAFF
TGTGCCAGCAGCCAAGGGGGTGCTGAAGCTTTCTTT
>TRBV29-1|TRBJ1-1|.|few
CSVDSMNTEAFF
TGCAGCGTGGACAGCATGAACACTGAAGCTTTCTTT
>TRBV5-4|TRBJ2-7|.|.
CASSSNGGRNYEQYF
TGTGCCAGCAGCTCCAATGGTGGGCGGAACTACGAGCAGTACTTC
>TRBV20-1|TRBJ1-2|.|few
CSASEGQGGDYGYTF
TGCAGTGCTTCAGAGGGCCAGGGAGGAGACTATGGCTACACCTTC
>TRBV4-3|TRBJ2-7|TRBD2|few
CASSQAPQGAGEDEQYF
TGCGCCAGCAGCCAAGCCCCCCAGGGAGCGGGAGAAGACGAGCAGTACTTC
>TRBV12-3/TRBV12-4|TRBJ2-1|TRBD2|few
CASSLLAGGPYNEQFF
TGTGCCAGCAGTTTGTTGGCGGGGGGACCCTACAATGAGCAGTTCTTC
>TRBV20-1|TRBJ2-7|TRBD2|few
CRGGTSGNDEQYF
TGCAGGGGGGGGACTAGCGGGAACGACGAGCAGTACTTC
>TRBV3-1|TRBJ2-5|TRBD2|few
CASSPNLSGGPGETQYF
TGTGCCAGCAGTCCCAACCTGTCGGGAGGGCCGGGGGAGACCCAGTACTTC
>TRBV20-1|TRBJ1-2|.|few
CSARENQLQGSF
TGCAGTGCTAGAGAAAACCAACTACAGGGATCGTTC
>TRBV6-2/TRBV6-3|TRBJ2-5|.|.
CASSYAGTAQETQYF
TGTGCCAGCAGTTACGCGGGGACAGCCCAAGAGACCCAGTACTTC
>TRBV6-6|TRBJ2-4|.|few
CASSYTGTSLNIQYF
TGTGCCAGCAGTTACACCGGGACATCGTTAAACATTCAGTACTTC
>TRBV28|TRBJ2-2|.|few
CASSPHSLAGGPMNTGELFF
TGTGCCAGCAGTCCCCACTCTCTAGCAGGAGGGCCCATGAACACCGGGGAGCTGTTTTTT
>TRBV6-6|TRBJ2-7|.|.
CASTNGLLGDEQYF
TGTGCCAGCACCAACGGACTCCTCGGGGACGAGCAGTACTTC
>TRBV7-8|TRBJ1-6|.|few
CASSFQVDNSPLHF
TGTGCCAGCAGCTTCCAAGTTGATAATTCACCCCTCCACTTT
>TRBV28|TRBJ2-7|TRBD2|.
CASSFPLAGGYEQYF
TGTGCCAGCAGTTTCCCTTTGGCGGGAGGCTACGAGCAGTACTTC
>TRBV10-3|TRBJ2-1|TRBD1|.
CAIRGTGPLSYNEQFF
TGTGCCATCAGAGGGACAGGGCCTCTTTCCTACAATGAGCAGTTCTTC
>TRBV5-5|TRBJ2-7|TRBD2|.
CASSLSRLAGGEQYF
TGTGCCAGCAGCCTAAGCCGACTAGCGGGAGGAGAGCAGTACTTC
>TRBV6-5|TRBJ1-5|.|few
CASSTDWGQPQHF
TGTGCCAGCAGTACTGACTGGGGTCAGCCCCAGCATTTT
>TRBV27|TRBJ2-7|TRBD1|.
CASRLRGKYEQYF
TGTGCCAGCAGACTCAGGGGGAAATACGAGCAGTACTTC
>TRBV12-3/TRBV12-4|TRBJ1-2|.|.
CASSPTGSQGYTF
TGTGCCAGCAGCCCGACAGGTTCTCAGGGCTACACCTTC
>TRBV6-2/TRBV6-3|TRBJ2-1|TRBD1|.
CASSNQTGLYYNEQFF
TGTGCCAGCAGTAACCAGACAGGGCTCTACTACAATGAGCAGTTCTTC
>TRBV29-1|TRBJ2-1|.|.
CSVDTGTREQFF
TGCAGCGTTGATACAGGGACCCGGGAGCAGTTCTTC
>TRBV12-3/TRBV12-4|TRBJ2-3|.|few
CASRSSQIGASSTDTQYF
TGTGCCAGCAGATCGTCCCAAATAGGAGCGTCTAGCACAGATACGCAGTATTTT
>TRBV24-1|TRBJ2-5|TRBD1|few
CATSDGGQGGTQYF
TGTGCCACCAGTGACGGTGGACAGGGTGGGACCCAGTACTTC
>TRBV7-6|TRBJ1-1|.|few
CASSAGLRSTEAFF
TGTGCCAGCAGCGCGGGACTCAGGAGCACTGAAGCTTTCTTT
>TRBV6-6|TRBJ2-7|.|once
CASSPTAGTLYEQYF
TGTGCCAGCAGTCCCACCGCCGGGACCCTCTACGAGCAGTACTTC
>TRBV5-1|TRBJ1-4|.|few
CASSLEATGEKLFF
TGCGCCAGCAGCTTGGAGGCGACAGGCGAAAAACTGTTTTTT
>TRBV7-8|TRBJ1-2|.|few
CASSPGGRGYTF
TGTGCCAGCAGCCCTGGGGGGCGAGGCTACACCTTC
>TRBV20-1|TRBJ2-7|.|.
CSAAGRGSSYEQYF
TGCAGTGCTGCCGGTAGGGGGAGTTCCTACGAGCAGTACTTC
>TRBV11-1|TRBJ2-7|.|.
CASSPGRQGPYEQYF
TGTGCCAGCAGCCCTGGGCGGCAGGGGCCTTACGAGCAGTACTTC
>TRBV28|TRBJ1-2|.|.
CASSLTTAFYGYTF
TGTGCCAGCAGTCTAACGACGGCATTCTATGGCTACACCTTC
>TRBV20-1|TRBJ1-2|.|.
CSGTDNRYGYTF
TGCAGTGGGACAGACAATCGCTATGGCTACACCTTC
>TRBV7-9|TRBJ1-2|.|few
CASTKTGPPHGYTF
TGTGCCAGCACCAAGACAGGCCCACCCCATGGCTACACCTTC
>TRBV12-3/TRBV12-4|TRBJ2-3|TRBD1|many
CASRPGTAVTGTQYF
TGTGCCAGCAGACCCGGGACAGCCGTCACGGGTACGCAGTATTTT
>TRBV10-3|TRBJ2-7|.|few
CAISGVSSYEQYF
TGTGCCATCTCGGGGGTTAGCTCCTACGAGCAGTACTTC
>TRBV5-1|TRBJ2-7|.|.
CASSFTELDAEQYF
TGCGCCAGCAGCTTCACGGAGTTGGACGCCGAGCAGTACTTC
>TRBV27|TRBJ2-3|.|.
CASSSVIRASTDTQYF
TGTGCCAGCAGTTCCGTAATCAGGGCGAGCACAGATACGCAGTATTTT
>TRBV11-2|TRBJ2-7|TRBD2|.
CASSPDAELAGISSYEQYF
TGTGCCAGCAGCCCCGACGCTGAACTAGCGGGGATATCCTCCTACGAGCAGTACTTC
>TRBV19|TRBJ2-1|.|.
CASRRRGSYNEQFF
TGTGCCAGCCGTCGTCGTGGCTCCTACAATGAGCAGTTCTTC